This is a list of T cell receptor beta chains from one sample in a study of CD8 T cells in ankylosing spondylitis. Via MiXCR, TCRdb re-called the 5' RACE reads, giving one row per CDR3 protein. The sample contains about 800,000 distinct CDR3 sequences, about 10% of which appear only once. What was sequenced was blood, either unsorted or a sorted T cell fraction (not recorded which). The receptors were gathered from a male donor with ankylosing spondylitis. Both conserved end residues are part of each CDR3. Fields, in order: CDR3 length, J gene, D gene, clone size, V gene, CDR3 protein, CDR3 DNA. The D gene is left open where the match is weak. Clone size is shown for a subset of rows, as once, few, many or a class of expanded clone.

16 | TRBJ2-6 | NA | NA | TRBV7-3 | CASSLNRVSGANVLTF | TGTGCCAGCAGCTTAAACAGGGTCTCTGGGGCCAACGTCCTGACTTTC
14 | TRBJ1-2 | TRBD1 | many | TRBV12-3/TRBV12-4 | CASSNRGTNYGYTF | TGTGCCAGCAGTAACAGGGGAACTAACTATGGCTACACCTTC
13 | TRBJ1-5 | TRBD1 | NA | TRBV29-1 | CSVARGQGQPQHF | TGCAGCGTTGCCAGGGGGCAGGGTCAGCCCCAGCATTTT
15 | TRBJ1-2 | NA | many | TRBV4-2 | CASSQDGTSPYGYTF | TGTGCCAGCAGCCAAGATGGGACATCACCCTATGGCTACACCTTC
15 | TRBJ2-1 | TRBD2 | few | TRBV5-6 | CASTVGLAGGLEQFF | TGTGCCAGCACCGTAGGACTAGCGGGAGGGCTTGAGCAGTTCTTC
14 | TRBJ1-1 | NA | NA | TRBV5-5 | CASSPTYVRTEAFF | TGTGCCAGCAGCCCGACCTATGTGAGGACTGAAGCTTTCTTT
15 | TRBJ2-1 | TRBD2 | NA | TRBV18 | CASSPWASGENEQFF | TGTGCCAGCTCACCGTGGGCTAGCGGGGAAAATGAGCAGTTCTTC
14 | TRBJ2-3 | NA | many | TRBV4-3 | CASSQDTSTDTQYF | TGCGCCAGCAGCCAAGATACTAGCACAGATACGCAGTATTTT
12 | TRBJ2-1 | NA | NA | TRBV20-1 | CSARDRQSEQFF | TGCAGTGCTAGAGACCGACAGAGTGAGCAGTTCTTC
14 | TRBJ2-7 | TRBD1 | few | TRBV20-1 | CSARDRDRGREQYF | TGCAGTGCTAGGGACCGGGACAGGGGGCGCGAGCAGTACTTC